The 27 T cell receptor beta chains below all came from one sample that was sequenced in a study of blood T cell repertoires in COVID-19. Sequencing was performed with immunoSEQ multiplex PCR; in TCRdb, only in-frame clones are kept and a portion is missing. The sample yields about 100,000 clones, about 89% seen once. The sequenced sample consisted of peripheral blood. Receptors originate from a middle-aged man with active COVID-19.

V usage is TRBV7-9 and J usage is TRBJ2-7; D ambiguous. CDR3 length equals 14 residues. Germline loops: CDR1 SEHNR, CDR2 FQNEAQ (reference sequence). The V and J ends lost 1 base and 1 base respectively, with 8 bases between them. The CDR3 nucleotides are TGTGCCAGCAGCTTAGGTCAGGTTTCCTACGAGCAGTACTTC. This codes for CASSLGQVSYEQYF.

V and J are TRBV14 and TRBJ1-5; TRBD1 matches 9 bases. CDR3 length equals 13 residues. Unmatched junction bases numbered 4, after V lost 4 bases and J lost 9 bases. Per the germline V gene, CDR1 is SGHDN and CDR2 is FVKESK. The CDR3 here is CASSPGQGWPQHF. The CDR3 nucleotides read TGTGCCAGCAGCCCGGGACAGGGATGGCCCCAGCATTTT. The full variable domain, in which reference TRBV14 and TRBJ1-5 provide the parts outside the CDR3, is EAGVTQFPSHSVIEKGQTVTLRCDPISGHDNLYWYRRVMGKEIKFLLHFVKESKQDESGMPNNRFLAERTGGTYSTLKVQPAELEDSGVYFCASSPGQGWPQHFGDGTRLSIL.

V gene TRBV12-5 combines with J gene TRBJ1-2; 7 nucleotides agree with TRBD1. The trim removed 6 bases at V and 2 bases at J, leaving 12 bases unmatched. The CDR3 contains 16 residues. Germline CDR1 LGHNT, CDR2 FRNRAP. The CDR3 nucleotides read TGTGCTAGTGGAAGAACCTCCGGGACAGACAACTATGGCTACACCTTC. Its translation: CASGRTSGTDNYGYTF.

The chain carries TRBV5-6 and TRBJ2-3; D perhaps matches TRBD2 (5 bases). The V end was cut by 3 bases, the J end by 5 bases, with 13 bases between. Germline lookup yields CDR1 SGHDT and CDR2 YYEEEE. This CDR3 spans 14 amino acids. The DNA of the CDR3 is TGTGCCAGCAGCTCTAATAGCGTCGTAGATACGCAGTATTTT. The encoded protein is CASSSNSVVDTQYF.

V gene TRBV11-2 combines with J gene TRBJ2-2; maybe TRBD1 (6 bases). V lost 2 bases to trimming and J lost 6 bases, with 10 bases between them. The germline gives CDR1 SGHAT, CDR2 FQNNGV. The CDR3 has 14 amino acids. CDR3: CASSLLGGPGELFF. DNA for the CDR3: TGTGCCAGCAGCTTACTAGGGGGTCCCGGGGAGCTGTTTTTT.

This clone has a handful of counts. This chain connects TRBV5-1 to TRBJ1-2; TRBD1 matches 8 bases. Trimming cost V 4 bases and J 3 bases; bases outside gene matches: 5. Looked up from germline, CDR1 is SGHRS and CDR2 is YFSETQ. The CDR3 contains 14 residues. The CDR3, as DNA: TGCGCCAGCAGCCCAGGGGGCGCGGACTATGGCTACACCTTC. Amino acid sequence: CASSPGGADYGYTF. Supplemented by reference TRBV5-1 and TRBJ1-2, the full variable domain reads KAGVTQTPRYLIKTRGQQVTLSCSPISGHRSVSWYQQTPGQGLQFLFEYFSETQRNKGNFPGRFSGRQFSNSRSEMNVSTLELGDSALYLCASSPGGADYGYTFGSGTRLTVV.

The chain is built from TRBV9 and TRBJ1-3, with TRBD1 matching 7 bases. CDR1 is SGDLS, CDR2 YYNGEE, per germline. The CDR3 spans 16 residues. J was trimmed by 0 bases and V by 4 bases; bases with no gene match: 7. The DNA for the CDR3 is TGTGCCAGCAGCATCCAAGGGGGCCTCTCTGGAAACACCATATATTTT. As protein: CASSIQGGLSGNTIYF.

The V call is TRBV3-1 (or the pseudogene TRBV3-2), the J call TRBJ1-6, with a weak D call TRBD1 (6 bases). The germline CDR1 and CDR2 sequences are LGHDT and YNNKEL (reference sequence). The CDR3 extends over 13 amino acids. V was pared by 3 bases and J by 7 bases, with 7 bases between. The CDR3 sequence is CASSQGANSPLHF. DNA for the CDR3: TGTGCCAGCAGCCAGGGGGCGAATTCACCCCTCCACTTT.

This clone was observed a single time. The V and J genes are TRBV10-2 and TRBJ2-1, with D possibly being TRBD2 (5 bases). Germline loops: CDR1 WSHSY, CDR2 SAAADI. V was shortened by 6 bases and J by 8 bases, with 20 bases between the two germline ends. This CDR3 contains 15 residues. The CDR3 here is CASRLRGAGVDEQFF. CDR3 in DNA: TGCGCCAGCAGGTTGAGAGGAGCCGGGGTTGATGAGCAGTTCTTC.

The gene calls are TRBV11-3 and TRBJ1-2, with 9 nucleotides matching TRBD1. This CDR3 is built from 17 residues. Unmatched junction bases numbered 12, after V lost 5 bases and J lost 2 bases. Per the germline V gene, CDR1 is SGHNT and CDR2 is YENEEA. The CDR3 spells CASSRVGDRETNYGYTF. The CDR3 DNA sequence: TGTGCCAGCAGCCGGGTCGGGGACAGGGAAACAAACTATGGCTACACCTTC.

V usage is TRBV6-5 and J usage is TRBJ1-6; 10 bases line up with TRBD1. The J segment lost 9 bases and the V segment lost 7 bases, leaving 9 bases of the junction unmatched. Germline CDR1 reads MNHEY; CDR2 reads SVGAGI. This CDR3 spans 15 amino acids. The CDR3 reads CASNAGTGVPSPLHF. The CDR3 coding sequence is TGTGCCAGCAACGCCGGGACAGGGGTACCTTCACCCCTCCACTTT.

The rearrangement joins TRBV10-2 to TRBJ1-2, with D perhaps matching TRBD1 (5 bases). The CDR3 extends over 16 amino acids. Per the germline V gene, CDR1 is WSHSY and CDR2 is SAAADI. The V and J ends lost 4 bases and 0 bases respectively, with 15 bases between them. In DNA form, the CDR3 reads TGCGCCAGCAGTGTTGGTTGGGGGGACTCTAACTATGGCTACACCTTC. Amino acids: CASSVGWGDSNYGYTF.

This chain's CDR3 is CASSPLGDRMNTEAFF. In DNA, the CDR3 is TGTGCCAGCAGTCCTCTAGGGGACAGAATGAACACTGAAGCTTTCTTT. The chain has TRBV27 and TRBJ1-1; TRBD1 matches at 7 bases. In germline, CDR1 is MNHEY, CDR2 SMNVEV (reference sequence). The CDR3 consists of 16 residues. J lost 0 bases, V lost 5 bases, and 9 bases had no gene match.

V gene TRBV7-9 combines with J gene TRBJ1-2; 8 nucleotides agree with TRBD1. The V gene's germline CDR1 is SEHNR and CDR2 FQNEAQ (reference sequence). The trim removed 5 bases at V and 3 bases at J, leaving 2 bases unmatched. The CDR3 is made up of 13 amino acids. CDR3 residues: CASSPGQDYGYTF. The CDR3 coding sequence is TGTGCCAGCAGCCCGGGACAGGACTATGGCTACACCTTC. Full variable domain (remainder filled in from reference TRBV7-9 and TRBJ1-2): DTGVSQNPRHKITKRGQNVTFRCDPISEHNRLYWYRQTLGQGPEFLTYFQNEAQLEKSRLLSDRFSAERPKGSFSTLEIQRTEQGDSAMYLCASSPGQDYGYTFGSGTRLTVV.

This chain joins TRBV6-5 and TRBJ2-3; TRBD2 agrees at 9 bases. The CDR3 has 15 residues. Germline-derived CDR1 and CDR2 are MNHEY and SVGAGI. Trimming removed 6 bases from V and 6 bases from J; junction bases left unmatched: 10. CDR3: CASRDSGGPPDTQYF. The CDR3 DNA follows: TGTGCCAGCAGAGATAGCGGGGGCCCCCCCGATACGCAGTATTTT.

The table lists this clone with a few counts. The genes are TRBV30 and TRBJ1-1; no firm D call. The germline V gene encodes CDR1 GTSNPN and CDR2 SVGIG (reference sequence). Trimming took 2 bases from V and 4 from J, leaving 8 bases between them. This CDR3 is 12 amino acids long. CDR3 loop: CAWSRPGTEAFF. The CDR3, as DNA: TGTGCCTGGAGTCGACCGGGCACTGAAGCTTTCTTT.

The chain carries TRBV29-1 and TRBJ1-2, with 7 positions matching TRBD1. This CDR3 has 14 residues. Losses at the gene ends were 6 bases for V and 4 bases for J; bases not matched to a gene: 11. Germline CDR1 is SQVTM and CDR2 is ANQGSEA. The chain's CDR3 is CSVTTPRQGYGYTF. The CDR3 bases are TGCAGCGTGACGACCCCGAGACAGGGCTATGGCTACACCTTC.

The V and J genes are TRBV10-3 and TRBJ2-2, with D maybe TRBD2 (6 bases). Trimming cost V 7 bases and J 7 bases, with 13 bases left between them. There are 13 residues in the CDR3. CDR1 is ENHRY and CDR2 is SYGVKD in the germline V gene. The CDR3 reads CAINGGNSGELFF. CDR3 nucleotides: TGTGCCATCAACGGGGGAAATAGCGGGGAGCTGTTTTTT.

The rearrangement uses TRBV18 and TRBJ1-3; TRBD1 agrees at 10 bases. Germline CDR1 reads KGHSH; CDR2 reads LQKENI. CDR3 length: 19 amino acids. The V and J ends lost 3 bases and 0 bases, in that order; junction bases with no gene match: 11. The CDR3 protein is CASSPYGTGARSSGNTIYF. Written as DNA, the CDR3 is TGTGCCAGCTCACCCTACGGGACAGGGGCTCGGAGCTCTGGAAACACCATATATTTT.

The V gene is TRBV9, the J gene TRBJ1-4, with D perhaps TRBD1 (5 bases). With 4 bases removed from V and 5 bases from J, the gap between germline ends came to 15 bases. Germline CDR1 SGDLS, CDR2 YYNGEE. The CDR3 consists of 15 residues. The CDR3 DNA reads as TGTGCCAGCAGCCCCCGGGGGACCGTCAATGAAAAACTGTTTTTT. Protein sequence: CASSPRGTVNEKLFF. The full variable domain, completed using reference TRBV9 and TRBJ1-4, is DSGVTQTPKHLITATGQRVTLRCSPRSGDLSVYWYQQSLDQGLQFLIQYYNGEERAKGNILERFSAQQFPDLHSELNLSSLELGDSALYFCASSPRGTVNEKLFFGSGTQLSVL.

CDR3 in amino acids: CASSLSRDRNQPQHF. CDR3 bases: TGTGCCAGCAGTCTTTCAAGGGACAGAAATCAGCCCCAGCATTTT. This chain links TRBV6-6 with TRBJ1-5, with 7 positions matching TRBD1. The CDR3 covers 15 residues. Germline V gives CDR1 MNHNY, CDR2 SVGAGI (reference sequence). The V segment lost 5 bases and the J segment 4 bases; nucleotides outside the gene matches: 8.

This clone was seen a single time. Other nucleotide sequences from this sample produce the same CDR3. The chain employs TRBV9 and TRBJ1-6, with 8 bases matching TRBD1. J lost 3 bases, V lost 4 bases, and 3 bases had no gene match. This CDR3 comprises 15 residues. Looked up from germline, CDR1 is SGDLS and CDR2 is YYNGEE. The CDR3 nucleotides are TGTGCCAGCAGCCCCGGACAGGGCTATAATTCACCCCTCCACTTT. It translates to CASSPGQGYNSPLHF.

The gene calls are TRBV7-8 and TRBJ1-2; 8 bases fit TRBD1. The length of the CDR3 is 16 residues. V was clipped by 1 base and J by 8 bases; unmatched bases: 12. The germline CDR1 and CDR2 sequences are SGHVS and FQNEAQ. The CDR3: CASSLVNRGGAGGYTF. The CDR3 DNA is TGTGCCAGCAGCTTAGTCAACAGGGGGGGAGCCGGAGGCTACACCTTC.

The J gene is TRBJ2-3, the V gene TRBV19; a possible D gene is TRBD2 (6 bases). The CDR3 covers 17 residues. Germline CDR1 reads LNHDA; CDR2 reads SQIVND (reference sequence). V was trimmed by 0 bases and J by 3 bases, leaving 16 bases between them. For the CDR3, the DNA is TGTGCCAGTAGTATAGATCGCGGGGACCGGATAACAGATACGCAGTATTTT. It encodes CASSIDRGDRITDTQYF.

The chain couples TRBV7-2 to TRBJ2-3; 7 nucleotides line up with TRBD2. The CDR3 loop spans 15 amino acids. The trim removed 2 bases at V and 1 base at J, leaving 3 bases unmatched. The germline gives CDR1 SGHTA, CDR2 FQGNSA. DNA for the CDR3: TGTGCCAGCAGCTTACCCACTAGCGGCACAGATACGCAGTATTTT. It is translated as CASSLPTSGTDTQYF.

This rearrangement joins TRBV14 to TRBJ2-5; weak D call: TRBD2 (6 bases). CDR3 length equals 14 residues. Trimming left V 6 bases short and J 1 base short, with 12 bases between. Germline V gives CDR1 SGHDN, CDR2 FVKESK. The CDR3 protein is CASSTGEVQETQYF. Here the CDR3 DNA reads TGTGCCAGCAGTACCGGGGAGGTCCAAGAGACCCAGTACTTC.

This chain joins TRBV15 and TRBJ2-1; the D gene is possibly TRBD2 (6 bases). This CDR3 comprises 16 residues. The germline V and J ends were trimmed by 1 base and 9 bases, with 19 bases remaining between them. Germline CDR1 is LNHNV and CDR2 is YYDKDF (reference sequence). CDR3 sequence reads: CATSRVPVSAGREQFF. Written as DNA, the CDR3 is TGTGCCACCAGCAGAGTTCCCGTTAGCGCGGGGCGTGAGCAGTTCTTC.